The source of this T cell receptor beta chain is a study of CD8+ T cells in alopecia areata. Study-wide context: The drug, oral tofacitinib, was given to treated patients at 5 to 10 mg twice daily.

Whole-study findings and limits: During tofacitinib treatment, many expanded lesional clones remained in scalp and blood. Mice showed clearer TCR sharing than patients did, a gap that was possibly HLA-related. For lesional scalp, especially alopecia totalis/universalis, clonality was higher than in normal scalp.

The treatment denotes: oral pan-JAK inhibitor, 5-10 mg twice daily. On this clone: Its antigen is currently unknown.

Extraction and reverse transcription of RNA yielded cDNA as the sequencing template. TCRdb's copy holds only in-frame clones and misses some; the assay was immunoSEQ multiplex PCR. The sample lists about 220,000 clones, around three fifths occurring once. Sample: CD4+ T cells sorted from blood, taken at week 4, from a patient treated with tofacitinib. The TCR originated in a human donor with alopecia areata.

The DNA of the CDR3 is TGTGCCAGCAGTGAGGGGGCGAGGGACGAGCAGTACTTC. This sequence encodes CASSEGARDEQYF. V is TRBV25-1 and J is TRBJ2-7; D possibly corresponds to TRBD1 (6 bases). The germline V gene encodes CDR1 MGHDK and CDR2 SYGVNS. V was shortened by 3 bases and J by 5 bases, with 11 bases between the two germline ends. The CDR3 contains 13 residues.